The rows below give T cell receptor beta chains drawn from one sample of a study of blood T cell repertoires in COVID-19. TCRdb's table, derived via immunoSEQ multiplex PCR, lists solely in-frame clones and lacks some. The table records under 65,000 clones, 81% of them present only once. The sequencing input was peripheral blood. These receptors were obtained from a man aged 55 to 69 with COVID-19, enrolled during active disease. Each CDR3 is given with its conserved first and last residue. Each record gives: D gene, J gene, clone size, V gene, CDR3 protein, CDR3 DNA. The D gene is left open where the match is weak. Clone size is given for some rows only: seen once, a few or many times, or a class if the clone is expanded.

TRBD2	TRBJ2-5	NA	TRBV5-1	CASSPEGTTKETQYF	TGCGCCAGCAGCCCCGAAGGGACTACAAAAGAGACCCAGTACTTC
NA	TRBJ2-7	NA	TRBV29-1	CSVTRASDEQYF	TGCAGCGTAACACGTGCAAGCGACGAGCAGTACTTC
TRBD1	TRBJ1-2	NA	TRBV27	CASSLTRDRGGYGYTF	TGTGCCAGCAGTTTAACCCGCGACAGGGGGGGTTATGGCTACACCTTC
NA	TRBJ1-1	NA	TRBV19	CASMRDTRGLGFF	TGTGCCAGTATGCGGGACACGAGGGGACTAGGTTTCTTT
TRBD2	TRBJ2-3	once	TRBV5-1	CASSLGSSGSTNTQYF	TGCGCCAGCAGCTTGGGATCTAGCGGGAGCACAAATACGCAGTATTTT
NA	TRBJ1-4	once	TRBV5-6	CASSFQGVLNEKLFF	TGTGCCAGCAGCTTCCAAGGGGTCCTTAATGAAAAACTGTTTTTT
TRBD1	TRBJ1-6	NA	TRBV30	CAWTGQGLYNSPLHF	TGTGCCTGGACCGGACAGGGTCTCTATAATTCACCCCTCCACTTT
NA	TRBJ1-2	few	TRBV29-1	CSVDKGKNGYTF	TGCAGCGTTGATAAGGGGAAGAATGGCTACACCTTC
TRBD2	TRBJ2-2	few	TRBV19	CASSRLAGVTGELFF	TGTGCCAGTAGTAGGCTAGCGGGGGTCACCGGGGAGCTGTTTTTT
NA	TRBJ1-6	NA	TRBV9	CASSDKDSYNSPLHF	TGTGCCAGCAGCGATAAGGACAGCTATAATTCACCCCTCCACTTT
TRBD1	TRBJ1-1	NA	TRBV9	CASSEGTGGSITEAFF	TGTGCCAGCAGCGAGGGGACAGGGGGCTCTATCACTGAAGCTTTCTTT
TRBD1	TRBJ2-3	few	TRBV3-1/TRBV3-2	CASRPGTGLGDTQYF	TGTGCCAGCCGACCCGGGACAGGGCTAGGAGATACGCAGTATTTT
TRBD1	TRBJ1-1	NA	TRBV2	CASRGGQGSTEAFF	TGTGCCAGCAGGGGGGGACAGGGATCTACTGAAGCTTTCTTT
NA	TRBJ1-5	few	TRBV30	CAWSVGGAGFSQPQHF	TGTGCCTGGAGTGTAGGGGGGGCAGGTTTCAGTCAGCCCCAGCATTTT
TRBD1	TRBJ1-1	NA	TRBV18	CASSPRQGAIDTEAFF	TGTGCCAGCTCACCCCGTCAGGGGGCAATAGATACTGAAGCTTTCTTT
TRBD1	TRBJ2-2	NA	TRBV4-1	CASSLQSGTGIIGGELFF	TGCGCCAGCAGCCTCCAATCAGGGACAGGGATAATAGGCGGGGAGCTGTTTTTT
NA	TRBJ1-1	NA	TRBV2	CASRRGPRGLGETEAFF	TGTGCCAGCAGACGCGGGCCACGCGGGCTCGGAGAAACTGAAGCTTTCTTT
NA	TRBJ1-4	few	TRBV5-4	CASSSNRDINEKLFF	TGTGCCAGCAGCTCCAACCGGGACATTAATGAAAAACTGTTTTTT
NA	TRBJ2-5	once	TRBV5-4	CASSPGLTQETQYF	TGTGCCAGCAGCCCTGGACTAACCCAAGAGACCCAGTACTTC
TRBD1	TRBJ2-1	NA	TRBV7-3	CASSSTGDHEQFF	TGTGCCAGCAGCTCGACAGGGGACCATGAGCAGTTCTTC
NA	TRBJ1-2	NA	TRBV30	CAWSPTTYGYTF	TGTGCCTGGAGTCCCACAACATATGGCTACACCTTC
NA	TRBJ2-1	NA	TRBV7-7	CASSSSLANNEQFF	TGTGCTAGCAGCTCCAGTCTAGCGAACAATGAGCAGTTCTTC
NA	TRBJ2-1	NA	TRBV9	CASSVETPNEQFF	TGTGCCAGCAGCGTAGAGACACCGAATGAGCAGTTCTTC
NA	TRBJ2-3	NA	TRBV13	CASRFNTNTDTQYF	TGTGCCAGCCGATTCAACACGAACACAGATACGCAGTATTTT
TRBD1	TRBJ1-3	NA	TRBV5-1	CASSFQPGGASIYF	TGCGCCAGCAGCTTCCAGCCAGGGGGCGCCTCCATATATTTT
TRBD1	TRBJ1-2	NA	TRBV18	CASSPRQGDGYTF	TGTGCCAGCTCACCACGACAGGGGGACGGCTACACCTTC
NA	TRBJ2-6	NA	TRBV10-3	CAISDPRRDFGANVLTF	TGTGCCATCAGTGATCCACGTCGGGATTTCGGGGCCAACGTCCTGACTTTC
NA	TRBJ1-5	NA	TRBV4-1	CASSPGQWSNQPQHF	TGCGCCAGCAGCCCGGGACAATGGTCCAATCAGCCCCAGCATTTT
TRBD1	TRBJ1-2	NA	TRBV4-1	CASSPSVTGGYGYTF	TGCGCCAGCAGCCCCTCGGTCACAGGGGGCTATGGCTACACCTTC
TRBD1	TRBJ2-7	NA	TRBV18	CASSPRTGKGYYEQYF	TGTGCCAGCTCACCCCGGACAGGGAAAGGTTACTACGAGCAGTACTTC
TRBD2	TRBJ2-5	NA	TRBV5-4	CASSSARWGGQETQYF	TGTGCCAGCAGTTCTGCACGATGGGGGGGGCAAGAGACCCAGTACTTC
TRBD2	TRBJ2-7	NA	TRBV3-1/TRBV3-2	CASSQGTSGRGYEQYF	TGTGCCAGCAGCCAAGGGACCAGCGGGAGAGGCTACGAGCAGTACTTC
TRBD2	TRBJ2-1	NA	TRBV7-2	CASSPQPTSGNNEQFF	TGTGCCAGCAGCCCCCAGCCCACTAGCGGGAATAATGAGCAGTTCTTC
TRBD1	TRBJ2-2	once	TRBV2	CASQGAYTGELFF	TGTGCCAGTCAGGGGGCGTACACCGGGGAGCTGTTTTTT
NA	TRBJ1-4	NA	TRBV5-1	CASSNGGTNEKLFF	TGCGCCAGCAGTAACGGGGGGACTAATGAAAAACTGTTTTTT
TRBD2	TRBJ2-7	NA	TRBV19	CASSEASGSSYEQYF	TGTGCCAGTAGTGAAGCTAGCGGGAGCTCCTACGAGCAGTACTTC
TRBD1	TRBJ2-1	NA	TRBV3-1/TRBV3-2	CASTDRHNEQFF	TGTGCCAGTACGGACAGGCACAATGAGCAGTTCTTC
NA	TRBJ2-1	NA	TRBV4-1	CASRQPWRLDEQFF	TGCGCCAGCAGACAACCTTGGAGATTGGATGAGCAGTTCTTC
NA	TRBJ2-1	NA	TRBV12-5	CASVNRGLNEQFF	TGTGCTAGTGTCAACAGGGGACTTAATGAGCAGTTCTTC